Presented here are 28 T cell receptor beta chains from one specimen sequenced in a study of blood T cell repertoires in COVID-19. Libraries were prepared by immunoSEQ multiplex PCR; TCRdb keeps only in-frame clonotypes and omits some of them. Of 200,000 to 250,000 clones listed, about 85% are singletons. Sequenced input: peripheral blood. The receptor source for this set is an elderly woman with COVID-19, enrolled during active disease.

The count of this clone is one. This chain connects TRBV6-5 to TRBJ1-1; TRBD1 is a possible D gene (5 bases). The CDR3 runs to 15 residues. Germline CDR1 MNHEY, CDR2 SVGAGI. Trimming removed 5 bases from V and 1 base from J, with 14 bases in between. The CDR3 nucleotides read TGTGCCAGCAGTCCGCTCGGGGGTCGGAACACTGAAGCTTTCTTT. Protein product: CASSPLGGRNTEAFF.

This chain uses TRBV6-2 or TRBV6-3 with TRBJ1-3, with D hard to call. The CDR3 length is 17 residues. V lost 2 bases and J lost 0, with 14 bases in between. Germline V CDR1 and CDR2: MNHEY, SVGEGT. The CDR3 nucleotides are TGTGCCAGCAGTTACAGGCCCCAAGGACTCTCTGGAAACACCATATATTTT. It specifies CASSYRPQGLSGNTIYF.

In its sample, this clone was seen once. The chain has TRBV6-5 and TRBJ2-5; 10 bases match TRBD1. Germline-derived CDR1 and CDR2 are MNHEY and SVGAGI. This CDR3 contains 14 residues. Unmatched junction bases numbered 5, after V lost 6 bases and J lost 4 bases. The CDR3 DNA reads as TGTGCCAGCAGGACCCGGACAGGGGGAGAGACCCAGTACTTC. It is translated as CASRTRTGGETQYF.

The CDR3 here is CASGIREQGQETQYF. The CDR3 region has the DNA TGTGCCAGCGGTATCAGGGAACAGGGCCAAGAGACCCAGTACTTC. The gene calls are TRBV7-3 and TRBJ2-5, with D possibly matching TRBD1 (6 bases). V was shortened by 8 bases and J by 1 base, with 17 bases between the two germline ends. The CDR3 is 15 residues long. CDR1 and CDR2 from the germline V gene are SGHTA and FQGTGA.

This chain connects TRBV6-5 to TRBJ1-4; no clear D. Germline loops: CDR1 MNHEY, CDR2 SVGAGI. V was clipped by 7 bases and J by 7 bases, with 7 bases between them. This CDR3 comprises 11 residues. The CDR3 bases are TGTGCCAGCACCCAACTTGAAAAACTGTTTTTT. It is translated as CASTQLEKLFF.

The CDR3 spells CASSTSGGTYEQYF. The CDR3 bases are TGTGCCAGCAGCACTAGCGGGGGGACCTACGAGCAGTACTTC. The chain is built from TRBV28 and TRBJ2-7, with 12 positions matching TRBD2. This CDR3 is 14 amino acids long. Germline CDR1 and CDR2: MDHEN and SYDVKM. V gave up 6 bases and J gave up 2 bases; unmatched junction bases: 2. The full variable domain, completed using reference TRBV28 and TRBJ2-7, is DVKVTQSSRYLVKRTGEKVFLECVQDMDHENMFWYRQDPGLGLRLIYFSYDVKMKEKGDIPEGYSVSREKKERFSLILESASTNQTSMYLCASSTSGGTYEQYFGPGTRLTVT.

The CDR3 spells CASSATSGSSGETQYF. Here the CDR3 DNA reads TGTGCCAGCAGCGCGACTAGCGGCTCCTCGGGGGAGACCCAGTACTTC. The genes are TRBV5-5 and TRBJ2-5; TRBD2 aligns across 9 bases. Germline loops: CDR1 SGHKS, CDR2 YYEKEE (reference sequence). Trimming removed 4 bases from V and 5 bases from J; junction bases left unmatched: 12. The CDR3 extends over 16 amino acids.

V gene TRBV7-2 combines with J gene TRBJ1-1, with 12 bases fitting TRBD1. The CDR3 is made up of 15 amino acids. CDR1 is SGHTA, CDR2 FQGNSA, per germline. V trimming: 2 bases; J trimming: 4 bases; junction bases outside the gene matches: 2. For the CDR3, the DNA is TGTGCCAGCAGCTTATGGGACAGGGGGCTCACTGAAGCTTTCTTT. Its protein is CASSLWDRGLTEAFF.

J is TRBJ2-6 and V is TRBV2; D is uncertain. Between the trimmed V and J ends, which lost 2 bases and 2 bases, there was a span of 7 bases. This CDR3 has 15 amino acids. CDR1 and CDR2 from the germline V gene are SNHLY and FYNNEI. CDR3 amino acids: CASSESSPGANVLTF. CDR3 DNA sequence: TGTGCCAGCAGTGAAAGTAGCCCTGGGGCCAACGTCCTGACTTTC.

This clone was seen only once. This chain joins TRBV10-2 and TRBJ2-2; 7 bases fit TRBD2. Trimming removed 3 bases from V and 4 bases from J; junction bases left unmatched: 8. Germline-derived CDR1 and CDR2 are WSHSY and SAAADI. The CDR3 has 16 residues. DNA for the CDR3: TGCGCCAGCAGTGATAAGGCCAGGGAGGGCACCGGGGAGCTGTTTTTT. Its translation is CASSDKAREGTGELFF.

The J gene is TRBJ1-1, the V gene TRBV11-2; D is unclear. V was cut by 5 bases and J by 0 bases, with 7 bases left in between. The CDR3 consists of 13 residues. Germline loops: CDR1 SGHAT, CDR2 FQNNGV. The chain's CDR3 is CASSNPVNTEAFF. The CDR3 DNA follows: TGTGCCAGCAGCAACCCAGTGAACACTGAAGCTTTCTTT.

The CDR3 loop reads CASSQRGASFEQYF. The CDR3 coding sequence is TGTGCCAGCAGCCAACGGGGGGCCTCATTCGAGCAGTACTTC. The chain has TRBV3-1 (or the pseudogene TRBV3-2) and TRBJ2-7; tentative D call: TRBD2 (7 bases). The CDR3 extends over 14 amino acids. The V end lost 2 bases, the J end lost 6 bases, and 14 bases lay between the germline ends. Germline V lookup: CDR1 LGHDT, CDR2 YNNKEL (reference sequence).

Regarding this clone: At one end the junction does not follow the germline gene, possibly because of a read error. CDR3 sequence reads: CATPGGNNSPLHF. DNA for the CDR3: TGTGCCACCCCAGGGGGGAATAACTCACCCCTCCACTTT. This chain joins TRBV7-3 and TRBJ1-6, with 7 bases lining up with TRBD1. The CDR3 covers 13 residues. Looked up from germline, CDR1 is SGHTA and CDR2 is FQGTGA.

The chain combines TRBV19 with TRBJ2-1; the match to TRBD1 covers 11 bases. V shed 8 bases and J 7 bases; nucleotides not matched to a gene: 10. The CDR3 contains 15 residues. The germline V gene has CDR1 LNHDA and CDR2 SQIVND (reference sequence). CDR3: CASGDTGQGGNEQFF. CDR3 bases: TGTGCCAGTGGAGATACGGGACAGGGGGGGAATGAGCAGTTCTTC.

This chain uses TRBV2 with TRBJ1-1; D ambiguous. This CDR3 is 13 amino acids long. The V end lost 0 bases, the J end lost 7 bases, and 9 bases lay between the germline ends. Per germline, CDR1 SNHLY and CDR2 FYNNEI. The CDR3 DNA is TGTGCCAGCAGTGAAGCGCCGGCAGGTGAAGCTTTCTTT. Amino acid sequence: CASSEAPAGEAFF.

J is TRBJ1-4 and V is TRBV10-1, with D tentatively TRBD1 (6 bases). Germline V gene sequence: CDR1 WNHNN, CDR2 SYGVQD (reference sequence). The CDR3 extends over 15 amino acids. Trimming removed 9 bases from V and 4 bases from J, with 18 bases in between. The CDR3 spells CASTAQGNHNEKLFF. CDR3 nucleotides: TGCGCCAGTACTGCCCAGGGGAACCATAATGAAAAACTGTTTTTT.

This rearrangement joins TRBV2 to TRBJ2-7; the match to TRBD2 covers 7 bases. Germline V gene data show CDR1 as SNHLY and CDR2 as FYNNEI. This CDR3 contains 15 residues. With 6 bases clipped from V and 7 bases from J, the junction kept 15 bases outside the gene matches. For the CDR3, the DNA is TGTGCCAGCAGGGGAAGGACACCGTGGGAGGGGGAGCAGTACTTC. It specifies CASRGRTPWEGEQYF.

The CDR3 nucleotides read TGTGCCAGCAGTTTAGCGCTCGGGAGGACCTACACCTTC. Translated: CASSLALGRTYTF. The chain employs TRBV12-3 or TRBV12-4 and TRBJ1-2, with D hard to call. V lost 0 bases to trimming and J lost 10 bases, with 12 bases between them. CDR3 length: 13 amino acids.

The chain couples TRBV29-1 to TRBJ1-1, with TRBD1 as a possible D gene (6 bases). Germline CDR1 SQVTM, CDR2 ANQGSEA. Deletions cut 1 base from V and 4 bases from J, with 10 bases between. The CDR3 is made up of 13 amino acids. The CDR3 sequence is CSVEVQGGTEAFF. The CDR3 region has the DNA TGCAGCGTTGAAGTGCAAGGGGGCACTGAAGCTTTCTTT.

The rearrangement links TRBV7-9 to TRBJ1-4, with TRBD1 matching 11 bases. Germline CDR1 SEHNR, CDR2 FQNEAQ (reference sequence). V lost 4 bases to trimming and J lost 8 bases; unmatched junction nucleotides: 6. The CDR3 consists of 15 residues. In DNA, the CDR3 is TGTGCCAGCAGCTCTAGGGGACAGGGGGGCGAAAAACTGTTTTTT. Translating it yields CASSSRGQGGEKLFF. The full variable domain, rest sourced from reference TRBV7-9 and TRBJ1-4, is DTGVSQNPRHKITKRGQNVTFRCDPISEHNRLYWYRQTLGQGPEFLTYFQNEAQLEKSRLLSDRFSAERPKGSFSTLEIQRTEQGDSAMYLCASSSRGQGGEKLFFGSGTQLSVL.

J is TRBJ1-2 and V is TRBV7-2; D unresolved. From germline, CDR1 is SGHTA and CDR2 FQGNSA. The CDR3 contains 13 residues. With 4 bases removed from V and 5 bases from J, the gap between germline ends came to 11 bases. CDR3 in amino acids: CASSYTASYGYTF. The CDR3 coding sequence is TGTGCCAGCAGCTACACCGCCAGTTATGGCTACACCTTC.

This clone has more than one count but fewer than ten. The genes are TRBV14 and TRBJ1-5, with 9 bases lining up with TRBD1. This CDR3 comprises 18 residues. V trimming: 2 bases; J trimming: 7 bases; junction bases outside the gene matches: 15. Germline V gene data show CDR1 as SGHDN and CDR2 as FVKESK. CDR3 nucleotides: TGTGCCAGCAGCCAACCGGGACAGGGAAGGCACAATGAACAGCCCCAGCATTTT. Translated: CASSQPGQGRHNEQPQHF.

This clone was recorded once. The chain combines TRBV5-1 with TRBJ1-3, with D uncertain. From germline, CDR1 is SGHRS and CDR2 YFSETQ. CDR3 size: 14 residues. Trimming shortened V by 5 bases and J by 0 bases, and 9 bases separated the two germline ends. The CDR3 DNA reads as TGCGCCAGCAGGCCCGGGAGCTCTGGAAACACCATATATTTT. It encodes CASRPGSSGNTIYF.

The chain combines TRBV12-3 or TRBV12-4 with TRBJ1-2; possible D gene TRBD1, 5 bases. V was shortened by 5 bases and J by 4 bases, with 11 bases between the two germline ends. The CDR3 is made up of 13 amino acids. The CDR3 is CASSKGTIYGYTF. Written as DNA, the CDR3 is TGTGCCAGCAGTAAGGGGACTATCTATGGCTACACCTTC.

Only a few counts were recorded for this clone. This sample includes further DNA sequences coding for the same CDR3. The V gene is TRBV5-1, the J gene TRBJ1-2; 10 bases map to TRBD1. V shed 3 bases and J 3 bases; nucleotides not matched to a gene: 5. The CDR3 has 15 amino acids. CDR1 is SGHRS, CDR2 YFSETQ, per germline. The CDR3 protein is CASSSGTGVDYGYTF. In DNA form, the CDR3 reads TGCGCCAGCAGCTCGGGGACAGGGGTTGACTATGGCTACACCTTC.

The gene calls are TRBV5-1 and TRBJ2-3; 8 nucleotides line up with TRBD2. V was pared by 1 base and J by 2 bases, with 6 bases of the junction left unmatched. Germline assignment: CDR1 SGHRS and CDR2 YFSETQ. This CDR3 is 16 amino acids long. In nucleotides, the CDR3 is TGCGCCAGCAGCTTGACCGGAGCGGGAGTCACAGATACGCAGTATTTT. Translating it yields CASSLTGAGVTDTQYF. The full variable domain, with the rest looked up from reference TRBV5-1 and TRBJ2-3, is KAGVTQTPRYLIKTRGQQVTLSCSPISGHRSVSWYQQTPGQGLQFLFEYFSETQRNKGNFPGRFSGRQFSNSRSEMNVSTLELGDSALYLCASSLTGAGVTDTQYFGPGTRLTVL.

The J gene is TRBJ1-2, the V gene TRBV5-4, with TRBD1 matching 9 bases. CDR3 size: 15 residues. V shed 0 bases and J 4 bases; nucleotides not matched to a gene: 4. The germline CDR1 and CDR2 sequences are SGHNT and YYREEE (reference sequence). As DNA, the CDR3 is TGTGCCAGCAGCTTGGAAGGGACAGGGTTCTATGGCTACACCTTC. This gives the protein CASSLEGTGFYGYTF.

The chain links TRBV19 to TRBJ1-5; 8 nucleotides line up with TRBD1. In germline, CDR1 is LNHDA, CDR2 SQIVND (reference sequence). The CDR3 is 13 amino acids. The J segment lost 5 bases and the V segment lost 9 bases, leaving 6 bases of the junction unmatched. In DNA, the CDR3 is TGTGCCAGCAGAGGACAGGGACATCAGCCCCAGCATTTT. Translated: CASRGQGHQPQHF.